This TCR beta chain was recorded in a study of blood T cell repertoires in COVID-19. The overall study: Whether acute or convalescent, the COVID-19 samples came from the United States, Italy and Spain. PBMCs, B-cell-depleted T cells, or T cells were the source of the cDNA or gDNA that made up the material.

The CDR3 is 14 amino acids. V was cut by 0 bases and J by 4 bases, with 7 bases left in between. Germline V CDR1 and CDR2: MGHRA, YSYEKL. Authors' processing steps: Estimated nucleated cell counts came from reference gene primer amplification. Produced via immunoSEQ multiplex PCR; TCRdb's table is partial and in-frame only. Clonal size and the V and J genes are those of that table, whereas D and trimming came from the DNA. The profile shows some 130,000 clones, 60% to 80% of them singletons. The sequence derives from a woman in her seventies with acute or convalescent COVID-19. Sequencing was carried out using peripheral blood. The V and J genes are TRBV4-1 and TRBJ2-1; TRBD1 might be the D (6 bases). CDR3: CASSQEQGYNEQFF. CDR3 coding DNA: TGCGCCAGCAGCCAAGAACAGGGTTACAATGAGCAGTTCTTC.